The source of this T cell receptor beta chain is a study of shared clonotypes between healthy human individuals. Only in-frame clones appear in the TCRdb table, and some are missing; sequencing was by immunoSEQ multiplex PCR. In the table there are approximately 340,000 clones, around 79% of which are singletons. The CD4+ fraction was divided into a CD45RA+ naive subset and a CD45RA-negative memory subset. The V gene end was trimmed by 4 bases and the J gene end by 9 bases; junction bases not matched to a gene: 6. Germline V gives CDR1 KGHSH, CDR2 LQKENI. The CDR3 loop spans 14 amino acids. This chain joins TRBV18 and TRBJ1-5; 10 bases agree with TRBD1. What was sequenced was memory CD4+ T cells sorted from blood. This sample's subset: CD45RA-negative fraction. The TCR comes from a man between 25 and 39 years old in good health. The CDR3 spells CASSLGQGTGPQHF. In nucleotides, the CDR3 is TGTGCCAGCTCACTGGGACAGGGGACAGGGCCCCAGCATTTT.